This T cell receptor beta chain was captured by sequencing in a study of T cell responses to AZD1222 COVID-19 vaccine. The method was immunoSEQ multiplex PCR; TCRdb's version includes in-frame clones alone and lacks a portion of them. The table lists roughly 150,000 clones, over 90% of them singletons. Germline CDR1 and CDR2: LNHNV and YYDKDF (reference sequence). V dropped 0 bases and J dropped 5 bases, with 5 bases sitting between them. This CDR3 is built from 14 residues. The specimen comprised peripheral blood, sampled on day 0 of AZD1222 vaccination. V and J are TRBV15 and TRBJ1-6; D not certain. The clonotype originates from an adult in good health. The DNA of the CDR3 is TGTGCCACCAGCAGAGACAGGCATAATTCACCCCTCCACTTT. The encoded protein is CATSRDRHNSPLHF.